This T cell receptor beta chain is from a study of blood T cell repertoires in COVID-19. Study overall: Nucleic acid was either cDNA or gDNA, and it came from T cells, B-cell-depleted T cells, or PBMCs.

Authors' analysis steps: Amplified reference gene primers provided the basis for estimating nucleated cell counts. The method was immunoSEQ multiplex PCR; TCRdb's version includes in-frame clones alone and lacks a portion of them. The V and J calls and clone size were taken over from that table, and D and trimming were inferred from the DNA. This table holds roughly 280,000 clones, more than 70% found once. This CDR3 comprises 13 residues. The germline V gene has CDR1 SGHTA and CDR2 FQGNSA. Trimming took off 2 bases at V and 4 bases at J, with 9 bases between the two ends. To note about this clone: Other DNA sequences in this sample translate to the same CDR3.

This clonotype originated in a woman in her twenties or thirties with COVID-19, enrolled during active disease. Material for sequencing was peripheral blood. The genes are TRBV7-2 and TRBJ2-7; D ambiguous. This CDR3 reads CASSLLADYEQYF. CDR3 sequence (DNA): TGTGCCAGCAGCTTACTTGCGGATTACGAGCAGTACTTC. Looking up the rest from reference TRBV7-2 and TRBJ2-7 gives the full variable domain: GAGVSQSPSNKVTEKGKDVELRCDPISGHTALYWYRQSLGQGLEFLIYFQGNSAPDKSGLPSDRFSAERTGGSVSTLTIQRTQQEDSAVYLCASSLLADYEQYFGPGTRLTVT.